This TCR beta chain appears in the sequencing data of a study of blood T cell repertoires in COVID-19. How the authors handled the data: The authors estimated nucleated cell counts from reference gene primer amplification. TCRdb's table, derived via immunoSEQ multiplex PCR, lists solely in-frame clones and lacks some. Clonal size and the V and J genes are those of that table, whereas D and trimming came from the DNA. The table has a few hundred thousand clones, approximately 90% seen once; the top ten hold around 4%. V trimming: 5 bases; J trimming: 2 bases; junction bases outside the gene matches: 5. The CDR3 is 13 residues long. The germline gives CDR1 GTSNPN, CDR2 SVGIG (reference sequence).

The origin of this receptor is a woman in her fifties or sixties with active or convalescent COVID-19. The V call is TRBV30, the J call TRBJ1-2; TRBD1 matches 7 bases. Sequencing input: peripheral blood. The CDR3 nucleotides are TGTGCCTGGGGACAGGAAATGAACTATGGCTACACCTTC. Residues: CAWGQEMNYGYTF.